This is a list of T cell receptor beta chains from one sample in a study of TIL therapy for anti-PD-1-resistant metastatic lung cancer. The data were produced by immunoSEQ multiplex PCR, yet TCRdb's version contains in-frame clones alone and is incomplete. Here the sample spans approximately 97,000 clones, about three fifths being singletons. Sequences were derived from tumor tissue, sampled at baseline. Receptor source: a person between 25 and 79 years old with non-small cell lung cancer. Each CDR3 is given with its conserved first and last residue. The D gene is left open where the match is weak. The size of a clone is reported for some rows only, either as once, few or many, or as a class for expanded clones.

>NA|TRBV10-1|few|TRBJ2-1
CASSEVGGTRRNEQFF
TGCGCCAGCAGTGAAGTTGGGGGGACCCGAAGGAATGAGCAGTTCTTC
>NA|TRBV4-1|NA|TRBJ1-6
CASSQADSSYNSPLHF
TGCGCCAGCAGCCAAGCGGACAGCTCCTATAATTCACCCCTCCACTTT
>NA|TRBV12-3/TRBV12-4|NA|TRBJ1-1
CASLRRGTEAFF
TGTGCCAGTTTAAGAAGGGGCACTGAAGCTTTCTTT
>NA|TRBV28|few|TRBJ1-5
CASSTNRGSNQPQHF
TGTGCCAGCAGTACAAATCGGGGGTCCAATCAGCCCCAGCATTTT
>TRBD1|TRBV5-1|NA|TRBJ2-1
CASSFDRGLRDSYNEQFF
TGCGCCAGCAGCTTCGACAGGGGGCTGAGGGACTCCTACAATGAGCAGTTCTTC
>NA|TRBV10-3|NA|TRBJ2-7
CAISVGAGMSYEQYF
TGTGCCATCAGCGTTGGGGCTGGGATGTCCTACGAGCAGTACTTC
>NA|TRBV6-2/TRBV6-3|NA|TRBJ2-5
CASSYEGRGETQYF
TGTGCCAGCAGTTACGAGGGCCGCGGGGAGACCCAGTACTTC
>TRBD1|TRBV7-6|few|TRBJ1-3
CASSHRGSGNTIYF
TGTGCCAGCAGTCACAGGGGGTCCGGAAACACCATATATTTT
>NA|TRBV6-1|few|TRBJ1-5
CASSEGRVQPQHF
TGTGCCAGCAGTGAGGGTCGCGTTCAGCCCCAGCATTTT
>TRBD2|TRBV30|few|TRBJ2-5
CAWSLTSGGRETQYF
TGTGCCTGGAGTCTAACTAGCGGGGGTCGAGAGACCCAGTACTTC
>TRBD2|TRBV6-5|NA|TRBJ2-3
CASRRRESGYF
TGTGCCAGCAGGCGGCGGGAGAGTGGGTATTTT
>NA|TRBV13|NA|TRBJ2-5
CASSLGSQGIRETQYF
TGTGCCAGCAGCTTAGGCTCCCAGGGCATCAGGGAGACCCAGTACTTC
>TRBD1|TRBV13|NA|TRBJ1-1
CASSLTTGVAEAFF
TGTGCCAGCAGCTTAACGACAGGGGTAGCTGAAGCTTTCTTT
>NA|TRBV6-5|NA|TRBJ2-3
CASSPRRRDTDTQYF
TGTGCCAGCAGCCCCCGGCGGCGGGACACAGATACGCAGTATTTT
>NA|TRBV30|few|TRBJ1-6
CAWSVGGINSPLHF
TGTGCCTGGAGTGTAGGCGGGATTAATTCACCCCTCCACTTT
>NA|TRBV5-6|NA|TRBJ2-5
CASTILGEAMETQYF
TGTGCCAGCACCATCCTGGGAGAGGCCATGGAGACCCAGTACTTC
>TRBD1|TRBV19|few|TRBJ1-5
CASRTSRDRGRHKPQHF
TGTGCCAGTAGGACGAGCCGGGACAGGGGGCGACACAAGCCCCAGCATTTT
>NA|TRBV30|NA|TRBJ2-6
CAWTTGANVLTF
TGTGCCTGGACAACCGGGGCCAACGTCCTGACTTTC
>NA|TRBV7-2|NA|TRBJ1-2
CASSSSKGFYGYTF
TGTGCCAGCAGCTCCTCGAAAGGGTTCTATGGCTACACCTTC
>TRBD1|TRBV4-3|NA|TRBJ2-2
CASSQDRTGGGGELFF
TGCGCCAGCAGCCAAGATCGGACAGGGGGCGGCGGGGAGCTGTTTTTT
>NA|TRBV30|NA|TRBJ2-7
CAWSVGQNRHEQYF
TGTGCCTGGAGTGTAGGTCAAAACCGCCACGAGCAGTACTTC
>NA|TRBV19|many|TRBJ2-3
CASSIGGDTQYF
TGTGCCAGTAGTATAGGAGGAGATACGCAGTATTTT
>NA|TRBV12-3/TRBV12-4|NA|TRBJ1-1
CASLRNTEAFF
TGTGCCAGCCTCCGGAACACTGAAGCTTTCTTT
>NA|TRBV9|NA|TRBJ2-3
CASGRDTQYF
TGTGCCAGCGGCCGAGATACGCAGTATTTT
>NA|TRBV5-1|NA|TRBJ2-3
CASSSGTSHHSTDTQYF
TGCGCCAGCAGCTCCGGGACATCACACCATAGCACAGATACGCAGTATTTT
>NA|TRBV6-4|NA|TRBJ2-3
CASSERQEADTQYF
TGTGCCAGCAGTGAACGGCAGGAAGCAGATACGCAGTATTTT
>NA|TRBV2|NA|TRBJ2-5
CASSLTGTFRRETQYF
TGTGCCAGCAGTCTTACAGGGACTTTCCGGCGAGAGACCCAGTACTTC
>TRBD1|TRBV7-2|few|TRBJ1-5
CASSARTGREAQHF
TGTGCCAGCAGCGCGCGGACAGGCCGGGAGGCCCAGCATTTT
>TRBD2|TRBV5-4|NA|TRBJ2-7
CASSYGGRSYEQYF
TGTGCCAGCAGTTATGGCGGGAGGTCCTACGAGCAGTACTTC
>NA|TRBV6-2/TRBV6-3|NA|TRBJ2-7
CASSYGGFYEQYF
TGTGCCAGCAGTTATGGGGGGTTCTACGAGCAGTACTTC
>NA|TRBV10-3|once|TRBJ2-7
CAISGDATSHEQYF
TGTGCCATCAGTGGGGACGCCACTTCCCACGAGCAGTACTTC
>TRBD1|TRBV10-3|NA|TRBJ2-3
CAISRTGTITDTQYF
TGTGCCATCAGTCGGACAGGGACCATCACAGATACGCAGTATTTT
>NA|TRBV6-2/TRBV6-3|NA|TRBJ1-1
CASSRGDTEAFF
TGTGCCAGCAGCCGGGGGGACACTGAAGCTTTCTTT
>TRBD2|TRBV27|NA|TRBJ2-7
CASSLSGGFYEQYF
TGTGCCAGCAGTTTGAGCGGGGGATTTTACGAGCAGTACTTC
>TRBD1|TRBV7-2|once|TRBJ2-7
CASSPRGQGYYEQYF
TGTGCCAGCAGCCCGCGGGGACAGGGGTACTACGAGCAGTACTTC
>TRBD1|TRBV2|many|TRBJ2-5
CASSRDRGRETQYF
TGTGCCAGCAGTCGGGACAGAGGCCGGGAGACCCAGTACTTC
>NA|TRBV28|NA|TRBJ1-1
CASSLGTPEKAFF
TGTGCCAGCAGTTTAGGGACTCCCGAAAAGGCTTTCTTT
>NA|TRBV27|NA|TRBJ2-2
CASSLRAAGELFF
TGTGCCAGCAGTTTACGTGCGGCCGGGGAGCTGTTTTTT
>NA|TRBV6-6|NA|TRBJ2-7
CASSYIRPGDEQYF
TGTGCCAGCAGTTACATTCGGCCCGGGGACGAGCAGTACTTC
>TRBD1|TRBV15|NA|TRBJ2-2
CATSSTVGGWDTGELFF
TGTGCCACCAGCAGTACCGTAGGGGGCTGGGACACCGGGGAGCTGTTTTTT